This T cell receptor beta chain was identified in a study of OX40 agonist ivuxolimab in advanced cancers. V gave up 5 bases and J gave up 5 bases, with 16 bases separating them. The CDR3 runs to 15 residues. Germline V gives CDR1 SNHLY, CDR2 FYNNEI. Generated by immunoSEQ multiplex PCR, the TCRdb table keeps only in-frame clones and is missing some. The table lists 70,000 to 80,000 clones, around 87% of them singletons, with approximately 1% in the top ten. This chain connects TRBV2 to TRBJ1-5; D not certain. The sequenced sample was CD4+ or CD8+ T cells sorted from blood, obtained in a trial of the OX40 agonist ivuxolimab. The TCR was taken from an adult with an advanced solid tumor such as melanoma, head and neck, liver or kidney cancer. CDR3 DNA sequence: TGTGCCAGCAGTCCTATTTCACAGAGAGATCAGCCCCAGCATTTT. Encoded protein: CASSPISQRDQPQHF.